These T cell receptor beta chains were read from a single sample in a study of Graves' ophthalmopathy and Graves' hyperthyroidism. TCRdb independently ran MiXCR on the multiplex PCR reads; one entry per CDR3 protein. The sample shows 200,000 to 250,000 distinct CDR3 sequences, roughly 50% of them seen only once. Material: peripheral blood. These receptors came from an adult man with Graves' ophthalmopathy. Both conserved end residues are part of each CDR3. D genes are given only for firm matches. Part of the rows lack a size; the others show once, few, many or a class for expanded clones.

TRBV15	many	TRBJ2-5	NA	CATSRDRGEETQYF	TGTGCCACCAGCAGAGACAGGGGCGAAGAGACCCAGTACTTC
TRBV7-2	NA	TRBJ2-5	NA	CASSLTGTQYF	TGTGCCAGCAGCCTGACAGGGACCCAGTACTTC
TRBV7-3	NA	TRBJ2-5	NA	CASSLATQETQYF	TGTGCCAGCAGCTTAGCGACCCAAGAGACCCAGTACTTC
TRBV19	NA	TRBJ1-5	TRBD1	CASSRTGVNQPQHF	TGTGCCAGCAGCAGGACAGGGGTCAATCAGCCCCAGCATTTT
TRBV5-1	NA	TRBJ2-7	TRBD2	CASSLAMTSGTPYEQYF	TGCGCCAGCAGCTTGGCCATGACTAGCGGAACTCCCTACGAGCAGTACTTC
TRBV7-2	NA	TRBJ2-7	NA	CASSLSGGGDEQYF	TGTGCCAGCAGCTTATCAGGGGGAGGGGACGAGCAGTACTTC
TRBV7-2	NA	TRBJ2-7	TRBD2	CASSTVSGRIPEQYF	TGTGCCAGCAGCACCGTTAGCGGGAGGATTCCCGAGCAGTACTTC
TRBV7-9	NA	TRBJ1-3	TRBD1	CASSLPQGAGNTIYF	TGTGCCAGCAGCTTACCACAGGGGGCTGGAAACACCATATATTTT
TRBV19	few	TRBJ1-1	NA	CASTPGESYTEAFF	TGTGCCAGTACTCCCGGGGAGTCTTACACTGAAGCTTTCTTT
TRBV18	NA	TRBJ2-5	TRBD1	CASSPRRTGAGETQYF	TGTGCCAGCTCACCACGTCGGACAGGGGCTGGAGAGACCCAGTACTTC
TRBV29-1	NA	TRBJ2-2	TRBD2	CSVSGTSGSSSGELFF	TGCAGCGTTTCCGGGACTAGCGGGAGTAGCTCCGGGGAGCTGTTTTTT
TRBV9	NA	TRBJ2-5	NA	CASSVSGGFGETQYF	TGTGCCAGCAGCGTGTCAGGGGGGTTTGGAGAGACCCAGTACTTC
TRBV15	many	TRBJ2-7	NA	CATSKGSTYEQYF	TGTGCCACCAGTAAGGGGAGTACCTACGAGCAGTACTTC
TRBV2	NA	TRBJ2-7	NA	CASRRGGDTSSYEQYF	TGCGCCAGCAGGAGGGGGGGGGACACGAGCTCCTACGAGCAGTACTTC
TRBV6-5	NA	TRBJ1-5	NA	CASRTELDIHSNQPQHF	TGTGCCAGCAGGACAGAATTGGACATACATAGCAATCAGCCCCAGCATTTT
TRBV5-8	NA	TRBJ1-5	NA	CASSFNRGTSNQPQHF	TGTGCCAGCAGCTTTAATAGGGGGACGAGCAATCAGCCCCAGCATTTT